This is a list of T cell receptor beta chains from one sample in a study of cytomegalovirus exposure and HLA in healthy donors. This table comes from immunoSEQ multiplex PCR, and its TCRdb copy is limited to in-frame clones, with some not included. The repertoire holds tens of thousands of clones, with 95% as singletons. Sequencing was done on a sample of PBMCs. The receptors derive from a woman between 18 and 29 years old in good health and CMV-seronegative. The CDR3 runs from the conserved cysteine through the conserved F or W. The D gene is left open where the match is weak. Size tells how often a clone was seen (once, few, many) or the class of an expanded clone, and some rows leave it out.

size,J,D,V,DNA,CDR3
.,TRBJ1-1,.,TRBV2,TGTGCCAGCAGTGAGAAGACGGGAAACACTGAAGCTTTCTTT,CASSEKTGNTEAFF
.,TRBJ2-5,.,TRBV7-9,TGTGCCAGCAGCTCCCTGGGGAGGGAGACCCAGTACTTC,CASSSLGRETQYF
.,TRBJ1-2,.,TRBV7-2,TGTGCCAGCAGCGCTAGCGGGGGTCTGAAGGGAGGCTACACCTTC,CASSASGGLKGGYTF
.,TRBJ1-1,.,TRBV5-1,TGCGCCAGCAGCTTGGGTCCCAGGGGCCTGAACACTGAAGCTTTCTTT,CASSLGPRGLNTEAFF
.,TRBJ2-2,.,TRBV12-2,TGTGCAAGTCCCCGGGACAGGGTGAACACCGGGGAGCTGTTTTTT,CASPRDRVNTGELFF
once,TRBJ1-4,.,TRBV19,TGTGCCAGTAGTACCCGGGAGGGGCAGGGGGAAAAACTGTTTTTT,CASSTREGQGEKLFF
.,TRBJ2-3,TRBD1,TRBV7-9,TGTGCCAGCAGCTTAGGACAGGGGGCAGGCACAGATACGCAGTATTTT,CASSLGQGAGTDTQYF
once,TRBJ2-3,TRBD2,TRBV28,TGTGCCAGCAGCCGTAGCGGGAGCGGGACAGATACGCAGTATTTT,CASSRSGSGTDTQYF
.,TRBJ2-5,TRBD1,TRBV19,TGTGCCAGTAGTCCAGGGGGAGAGACCCAGTACTTC,CASSPGGETQYF
once,TRBJ2-1,TRBD1,TRBV16,TGTGCCAGCAGCCAAGGGCCAGGGGGCGGTGAGCAGTTCTTC,CASSQGPGGGEQFF
.,TRBJ2-1,TRBD2,TRBV4-1,TGCGCCAGCAGCCGCCCCCCCGCGGGAGAGGACAATGAGCAGTTCTTC,CASSRPPAGEDNEQFF
.,TRBJ2-5,TRBD2,TRBV4-3,TGCGCCAGCAGCCAAGGAACAGCGGGGGGGGACTCAGAGACCCAGTACTTC,CASSQGTAGGDSETQYF
.,TRBJ2-7,.,TRBV29-1,TGCAGCGTTCGTGGAGACTACGAGCAGTACTTC,CSVRGDYEQYF
.,TRBJ2-1,TRBD2,TRBV5-1,TGCGCCAGCAGCTCCGGGACTAGCGTCGACAATGAGCAGTTCTTC,CASSSGTSVDNEQFF
.,TRBJ1-2,TRBD1,TRBV29-1,TGCAGCGTGACGGGACAGGGCGTCTATGGCTACACCTTC,CSVTGQGVYGYTF
.,TRBJ2-1,.,TRBV11-2,TGTGCCAGCAGCAAACGGACAGACAACTCCTACAATGAGCAGTTCTTC,CASSKRTDNSYNEQFF
.,TRBJ1-1,TRBD1,TRBV28,TGTGCCAGCACCCCTCCGCCGGGACAGATGAACACTGAAGCTTTCTTT,CASTPPPGQMNTEAFF
.,TRBJ2-1,TRBD2,TRBV27,TGTGCCAGCAGTTTAGCGGGAGTTTTCTACAATGAGCAGTTCTTC,CASSLAGVFYNEQFF
few,TRBJ1-5,.,TRBV19,TGTGCCAGTAGCTCCGGTCATAGCAATCAGCCCCAGCATTTT,CASSSGHSNQPQHF
once,TRBJ2-7,.,TRBV7-2,TGTGCCAGCAGCCTGGGGGGATATTACTCCTACGAGCAGTACTTC,CASSLGGYYSYEQYF
.,TRBJ2-2,TRBD2,TRBV5-1,TGCGCCAGCAGCCAACTAGCGGGGACCGGCGGGGAGCTGTTTTTT,CASSQLAGTGGELFF
.,TRBJ2-7,TRBD1,TRBV5-1,TGCGCCAGCAGCTTACAACAGGGGTTAGCCTACGAGCAGTACTTC,CASSLQQGLAYEQYF
.,TRBJ1-1,.,TRBV15,TGTGCCACCAGCAGAGATGGGCAGGGCACTGAAGCTTTCTTT,CATSRDGQGTEAFF
once,TRBJ2-5,TRBD1,TRBV19,TGTGCCAGTAGTATTCGGACAGGGGGAGAGACCCAGTACTTC,CASSIRTGGETQYF
.,TRBJ1-1,.,TRBV19,TGTGCCAGTAGTATGACAGCCGCCGGGTGGAACACTGAAGCTTTCTTT,CASSMTAAGWNTEAFF
.,TRBJ1-2,.,TRBV7-2,TGTGCCAGCAGCCCAACCCCAGGGAACTATGGCTACACCTTC,CASSPTPGNYGYTF
few,TRBJ1-1,.,TRBV7-6,TGTGCCAGCAGCTTTGTTCTGGGGGCTCGAAACACTGAAGCTTTCTTT,CASSFVLGARNTEAFF
.,TRBJ2-2,.,TRBV18,TGTGCCAGCTCATCACACCAGGCCCCGGGGACCGGGGAGCTGTTTTTT,CASSSHQAPGTGELFF
.,TRBJ1-2,TRBD1,TRBV10-3,TGTGCCATCACCCCAGGGGGCGCGGGCTATGGCTACACCTTC,CAITPGGAGYGYTF
.,TRBJ2-7,TRBD2,TRBV5-5,TGTGCCAGCAGCCGCGGACCTGTTAGCGGGAGGGTCCACGAGCAGTACTTC,CASSRGPVSGRVHEQYF
.,TRBJ2-5,.,TRBV5-5,TGTGCCAGCAGCTTGGGCGGCAATCGAGAGACCCAGTACTTC,CASSLGGNRETQYF
.,TRBJ1-4,TRBD1,TRBV7-2,TGTGCCAGCAGCTGGGCCGGGACAGGGTCTCAAAAACTGTTTTTT,CASSWAGTGSQKLFF
.,TRBJ2-7,.,TRBV6-5,TGTGCCAGCAGTTACTCGAAGAGCGCGGGATCGGGGCAGTACTTC,CASSYSKSAGSGQYF
.,TRBJ1-5,TRBD1,TRBV10-3,TGTGCCATCAGGAAAGACAGGGAAGGGGATCAGCCCCAGCATTTT,CAIRKDREGDQPQHF
.,TRBJ1-5,.,TRBV4-1,TGCGCCAGCAGCCGATCGAGCAGGGGTCGGGCTAGCAATCAGCCCCAGCATTTT,CASSRSSRGRASNQPQHF
once,TRBJ2-5,.,TRBV2,TGTGCCAGCAGGTTCAGGGCCTCTCAAGAGACCCAGTACTTC,CASRFRASQETQYF
.,TRBJ2-7,TRBD2,TRBV7-2,TGTGCCAGCAGCATTAACGGGGGGGGCGCGGACGAGCAGTACTTC,CASSINGGGADEQYF
.,TRBJ2-1,.,TRBV5-1,TGCGCCAGCACCGGGACTCGACGGAATGAGCAGTTCTTC,CASTGTRRNEQFF
.,TRBJ2-5,TRBD2,TRBV4-3,TGCGCCAGCAGCCAAGGAAGGAGGGCGGGAGCCCCCAACCAAGAGACCCAGTACTTC,CASSQGRRAGAPNQETQYF
.,TRBJ2-3,.,TRBV19,TGTGCCAGTAGGGGCAGCTACACAGATACGCAGTATTTT,CASRGSYTDTQYF
.,TRBJ2-7,.,TRBV30,TGTGCCTGGAGGGGGGCGAAGGAACCTTACTTC,CAWRGAKEPYF
.,TRBJ1-5,.,TRBV25-1,TGTGCCAGCAGCGGTCCGGGGGTTCAGCCCCAGCATTTT,CASSGPGVQPQHF
.,TRBJ2-1,TRBD2,TRBV18,TGTGCCAGCTCACCAAGGGCTAGCGGGGGGGCGGATGAGCAGTTCTTC,CASSPRASGGADEQFF
.,TRBJ2-2,TRBD2,TRBV28,TGTGCCAGCAGTCCTCATAGCGGGAAAAGGGAGCTGTTTTTT,CASSPHSGKRELFF
.,TRBJ1-1,.,TRBV7-8,TGTGCCAGCAGCCAAACGGGGGGTTGGGCTGAAGCTTTCTTT,CASSQTGGWAEAFF
.,TRBJ1-1,.,TRBV7-9,TGTGCCAGCAGCCGTACTCAGAACACTGAAGCTTTCTTT,CASSRTQNTEAFF
.,TRBJ1-3,TRBD1,TRBV5-5,TGTGCCAGCAGCACCTGGACAGGGAAGGACCCCCCCTACCTTGGAAACACCATATATTTT,CASSTWTGKDPPYLGNTIYF
.,TRBJ2-1,TRBD2,TRBV10-3,TGTGCCATCAGTGAAATAATCCTAGCGGGGAAAAATGAGCAGTTCTTC,CAISEIILAGKNEQFF
.,TRBJ1-3,.,TRBV29-1,TGCAGCGTTGAAGGCAGAGGCCACTCTGGAAACACCATATATTTT,CSVEGRGHSGNTIYF